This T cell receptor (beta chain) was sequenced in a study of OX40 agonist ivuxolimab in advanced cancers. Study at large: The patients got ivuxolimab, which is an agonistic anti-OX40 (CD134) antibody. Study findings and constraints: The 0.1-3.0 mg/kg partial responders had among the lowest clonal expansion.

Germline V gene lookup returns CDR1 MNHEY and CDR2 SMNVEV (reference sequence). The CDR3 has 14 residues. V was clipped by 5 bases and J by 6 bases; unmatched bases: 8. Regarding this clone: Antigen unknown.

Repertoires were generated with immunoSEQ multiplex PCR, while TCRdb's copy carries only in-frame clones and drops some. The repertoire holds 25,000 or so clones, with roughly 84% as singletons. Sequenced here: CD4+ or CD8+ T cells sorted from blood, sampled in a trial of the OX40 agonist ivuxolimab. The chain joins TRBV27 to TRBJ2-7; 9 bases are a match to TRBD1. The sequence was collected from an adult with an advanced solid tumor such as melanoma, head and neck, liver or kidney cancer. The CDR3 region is CASSPGTGKGEQYF. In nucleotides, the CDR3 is TGTGCCAGCAGTCCCGGGACAGGGAAGGGCGAGCAGTACTTC.